This T cell receptor (beta chain) derives from a study of PD-L1 blockade in urothelial cancer. TCRdb's table, derived via immunoSEQ multiplex PCR, lists solely in-frame clones and lacks some. Here the sample spans around 130,000 clones, about 81% being singletons. Time point noted: pretreatment peripheral blood. Germline loops: CDR1 SGHTA, CDR2 FQGNSA. V was pared by 1 base and J by 5 bases, with 2 bases of the junction left unmatched. This CDR3 region has 16 residues. The receptor's source is a middle-aged man with urothelial cancer. V is TRBV7-2 and J is TRBJ2-1, with TRBD2 matching 13 bases. Here the sequenced sample was PBMCs, taken around atezolizumab (anti-PD-L1) treatment. The CDR3 is CASSLGGLAGHNEQFF. CDR3 coding DNA: TGTGCCAGCAGCTTAGGGGGACTAGCGGGGCACAATGAGCAGTTCTTC.